This T cell receptor (beta chain) was recorded in a study of T cells after yellow fever vaccination. This clonotype has only a few counts. The CDR3 is 12 residues long. Germline assignment: CDR1 SEHNR and CDR2 FQNEAQ (reference sequence). Trimming left V 2 bases short and J 3 bases short, with 5 bases between. TCRdb re-called the 5' RACE reads with MiXCR, one entry per CDR3 protein. Of approximately 550,000 distinct CDR3 sequences listed, roughly a fifth are singletons. The TCR sequence derives from a man between 25 and 39 years old who received the YFV17D yellow fever vaccine. The starting material was PBMCs, obtained 15 days after the yellow fever booster vaccination. V and J are TRBV7-9 and TRBJ2-7; D remains ambiguous. Here the CDR3 reads CASSLNLYEQYF. Here the CDR3 DNA reads TGTGCCAGCAGCTTAAACCTCTACGAGCAGTACTTC.